This is a list of T cell receptor beta chains from one sample in a study of blood T cell repertoires in COVID-19. The table came from immunoSEQ multiplex PCR; TCRdb's copy has only in-frame clones and leaves some out. Of 180,000 or so clones listed, about 81% are singletons. The sequenced sample was peripheral blood. The receptors come from a woman aged 70 to 79 with acute or convalescent COVID-19. Each CDR3 is given with its conserved first and last residue.

CASSVYSSSYNSPLHF	TRBV19	TRBJ1-6
CASSLVGANYGYTF	TRBV5-5	TRBJ1-2
CASSRPQGRNGYTF	TRBV7-2	TRBJ1-2
CASSELGGADLNTIYF	TRBV25-1	TRBJ1-3
CASSSQATGNTIYF	TRBV5-1	TRBJ1-3
CASSLTVAEAFF	TRBV28	TRBJ1-1
CASSFPGGLAGEYEQYF	TRBV28	TRBJ2-7
CASSPAQSREKLFF	TRBV18	TRBJ1-4
CASSRSRRGPYGYTF	TRBV5-6	TRBJ1-2
CAIRQGTGELFF	TRBV10-3	TRBJ2-2
CASSHPMGHPNYGYTF	TRBV19	TRBJ1-2
CASSQLVGLGGTDTQYF	TRBV14	TRBJ2-3
CASSVEATGGTSISRDTQYF	TRBV9	TRBJ2-3
CASSGQNTGNTIYF	TRBV11-3	TRBJ1-3
CASSESLTGTEAFF	TRBV10-1	TRBJ1-1
CASSPLPTGAGGYTF	TRBV27	TRBJ1-2
CASTIPGLADYEQYF	TRBV2	TRBJ2-7
CAISDLVSVYEQYF	TRBV10-3	TRBJ2-7
CASSLGTIPYGYTF	TRBV28	TRBJ1-2
CSVGWGTSGSLSYNEQFF	TRBV29-1	TRBJ2-1
CASSPSFDRNTEAFF	TRBV18	TRBJ1-1